Listed here is a single T cell receptor (beta chain). Its antigen is not known. This sample was included in a study of T cell responses to AZD1222 COVID-19 vaccine. TCRdb's table, derived via immunoSEQ multiplex PCR, lists solely in-frame clones and lacks some. The table shows about 130,000 clones, with around 85% occurring only once. Study-wide findings and caveats: CD4 TCRs linked to vaccination spanned spike, dominating at 160-218 and 743-854. Sampling that yielded the repertoires occurred only after the peak T cell response. Receipt of two AZD1222 doses was followed by a rise in Spike-specific TCR breadth and depth. Among spike-specific TCRs, nearly half reportedly target unmutated variant regions.

Germline loops: CDR1 SGHAT, CDR2 FQNNGV. The CDR3 totals 15 residues. V gave up 0 bases and J gave up 4 bases, with 12 bases separating them. V and J are TRBV11-2 and TRBJ1-2; D is unclear. This TCR was sampled from an adult in good health. Sequencing was performed on peripheral blood, taken on day 0 of AZD1222 vaccination. The CDR3 loop reads CASSLEFQRGYGYTF. The CDR3, as DNA: TGTGCCAGCAGCTTAGAGTTTCAACGGGGCTATGGCTACACCTTC.